This is a list of T cell receptor beta chains from one sample in a study of shared clonotypes between healthy human individuals. Sequencing used immunoSEQ multiplex PCR; TCRdb keeps in-frame clones, though not all of them. The sample includes about 490,000 clones, about 78% of them seen just once. The sample taken for sequencing was PBMCs. Every receptor here comes from a woman aged 40-49 years in good health. Some clones in this sample may be carry-over from other donors' samples. The CDR3 runs from the conserved cysteine through the conserved F or W. The D gene is left open where the match is weak. Clone size is stated in some rows and not others, as once, few, many or a class when expanded.

j_call clone_size d_call v_call cdr3_nt cdr3_aa
TRBJ2-1 NA TRBD2 TRBV27 TGTGCCAGCAGTCCGATTAGCGGGAACTACAATGAGCAGTTCTTC CASSPISGNYNEQFF
TRBJ2-7 NA NA TRBV10-3 TGTGCCATCTCCCCCGGGAATGCCTACGAGCAGTACTTC CAISPGNAYEQYF
TRBJ2-7 once NA TRBV7-2 TGTGCCAGCAGCTTAGGACTGCCGAACTACGAGCAGTACTTC CASSLGLPNYEQYF
TRBJ2-1 many TRBD2 TRBV5-4 TGTGCCAGCAGCTTGGCTAGCGGATTATACAATGAGCAGTTCTTC CASSLASGLYNEQFF
TRBJ2-3 NA TRBD1 TRBV9 TGTGCCAGCAGCGCTGACAGGGACCGGGATACGCAGTATTTT CASSADRDRDTQYF
TRBJ2-1 once NA TRBV30 TGTGCCTGGAGTGGTAGTGGGTTCGAGCAGTTCTTC CAWSGSGFEQFF
TRBJ1-2 NA NA TRBV6-6 TGTGCCATCCTGGGAGGGGTCATGGATGGCTACACCTTC CAILGGVMDGYTF
TRBJ2-1 NA NA TRBV6-1 TGTGCCAGCAGCCTCGGAGGGGAGCAGTTCTTC CASSLGGEQFF
TRBJ1-2 few NA TRBV30 TGTGCCTGGAGTCCCAAGGCTACAGGGAGGTATGGCTACACCTTC CAWSPKATGRYGYTF
TRBJ1-2 NA NA TRBV7-8 TGTGCCAGCAGCCGATCGAGCAGGAACTATGGCTACACCTTC CASSRSSRNYGYTF
TRBJ2-1 NA TRBD2 TRBV10-1 TGCGCCAGCAGTGAGGGGGGACTAGCGGGGAACAATGAGCAGTTCTTC CASSEGGLAGNNEQFF
TRBJ1-3 NA NA TRBV9 TGTGCCAGCAGCGTAGATTTGACCACTGGAAACACCATATATTTT CASSVDLTTGNTIYF
TRBJ2-3 NA NA TRBV5-4 TGTGCCAGCAGCCCGGGACGGTCCGCAGATACGCAGTATTTT CASSPGRSADTQYF
TRBJ2-3 NA NA TRBV7-9 TGTGCCAGCAGCCCCATTGGGGATACGCAGTATTTT CASSPIGDTQYF
TRBJ1-1 NA TRBD1 TRBV7-9 TGTGCCAGCAGCTTAGGGACCGGGGACAGGGGATCCCAAGCTTTCTTT CASSLGTGDRGSQAFF
TRBJ2-3 few TRBD2 TRBV30 TGTGCCGGGGTAGGGGAGGGGATAAGGACGCAGTATTTT CAGVGEGIRTQYF
TRBJ2-6 few NA TRBV2 TGTGCCAGCAGGGATGGAATCTCTGGGGCCAACGTCCTGACTTTC CASRDGISGANVLTF
TRBJ1-2 NA NA TRBV19 TGTGCCAGTAGTATCGGGGGGGGAACCTATGGCTACACCTTC CASSIGGGTYGYTF
TRBJ1-5 once NA TRBV11-3 TGTGCCAGCAGCCTTAGCGGGTCTAGCACAGATACGCAGCATTTT CASSLSGSSTDTQHF
TRBJ2-1 NA TRBD2 TRBV7-6 TGTGCCAGCAGCTCGGGACTAGCGGGAGGGGGTGAGCAGTTCTTC CASSSGLAGGGEQFF
TRBJ2-1 NA TRBD2 TRBV5-4 TGTGCCAGCAGCCCGGGACTAGCGGGGCACAATGAGCAGTTCTTC CASSPGLAGHNEQFF
TRBJ1-4 NA NA TRBV5-1 TGCGCCAGCAGCTTGGAAGGAAGGCAGGGTGTGGAAAAACTGTTTTTT CASSLEGRQGVEKLFF
TRBJ1-3 NA NA TRBV6-1 TGTGCCAGCAGTGAGGGGTTCTTATCGGGTGGAAACACCATATATTTT CASSEGFLSGGNTIYF
TRBJ2-7 few TRBD1 TRBV18 TGTGCCAGCTCACCGAACCCCGGGACAGGAATTTACGAGCAGTACTTC CASSPNPGTGIYEQYF
TRBJ1-2 NA NA TRBV2 TGTGCCAGCAGTGAAGCGCTTTTGCGGACAGACTATGGCTACACCTTC CASSEALLRTDYGYTF
TRBJ2-1 NA NA TRBV5-1 TGCGCCAGCAGCAATTTGGGGTCTGGTGAGCAGTTCTTC CASSNLGSGEQFF
TRBJ2-7 few NA TRBV5-1 TGCGCCAGCAGGGTGGGGCTAGCAGAATCGGGGGAGCAGTACTTC CASRVGLAESGEQYF
TRBJ2-1 NA TRBD2 TRBV7-9 TGTGCCAGCAGCTCCGTGCGACTAGCGGGAGGGGGGTACAATGAGCAGTTCTTC CASSSVRLAGGGYNEQFF
TRBJ2-2 NA TRBD2 TRBV7-3 TGTGCCAGCAGTCGGACTAGCGGGCCCACCGGGGAGCTGTTTTTT CASSRTSGPTGELFF
TRBJ2-5 NA TRBD2 TRBV28 TGTGCCAGCAGCCCTATACTAGCGGTAGAGTTTGAGACCCAGTACTTC CASSPILAVEFETQYF
TRBJ1-2 NA NA TRBV30 TGTGCCTGGAGGTCAGGATTTAACTATGGCTACACCTTC CAWRSGFNYGYTF
TRBJ2-1 NA NA TRBV19 TGTGCCAGTAGTATATCGGGGATCGATGAGCAGTTCTTC CASSISGIDEQFF
TRBJ2-7 NA NA TRBV7-2 TGTGCCAGCAGCGTACTGGGGGGCGCCCTCTCCTACGAGCAGTACTTC CASSVLGGALSYEQYF
TRBJ2-7 NA TRBD1 TRBV5-1 TGCGCCAGCAGACCCAGACAGGGGGACTCCTACGAGCAGTACTTC CASRPRQGDSYEQYF
TRBJ2-7 once TRBD2 TRBV7-8 TGTGCCAGCAGCTCAGCCGGCAGGACTAGCGGGAGGTACGAGCAGTACTTC CASSSAGRTSGRYEQYF
TRBJ2-1 NA NA TRBV14 TGTGCCAGCAGCCAAGGGGCTACCCCGGCCTACAATGAGCAGTTCTTC CASSQGATPAYNEQFF
TRBJ1-4 NA TRBD1 TRBV5-8 TGTGCCAGCAGCCATGGAATAGGGGGCACGGCTAATGAAAAACTGTTTTTT CASSHGIGGTANEKLFF
TRBJ2-7 NA NA TRBV28 NA CASSLFGAGTAPLEYF
TRBJ1-2 NA NA TRBV5-5 TGTGCCAGCAGCTTGGGGCTAAATGGCTACACCTTC CASSLGLNGYTF
TRBJ2-7 few NA TRBV19 TGTGCCAGTATGTCGGCAGGGGTGGGCTACGAGCAGTACTTC CASMSAGVGYEQYF
TRBJ1-2 NA NA TRBV6-1 TGTGCCGGCGTGAGACAGCTTGGCTATGGCTACACCTTC CAGVRQLGYGYTF
TRBJ1-5 NA NA TRBV19 TGTGCCAGTAGTATGCCAGGGCGCGCGCAGCCCCAGCATTTT CASSMPGRAQPQHF
TRBJ2-5 NA TRBD2 TRBV5-6 TGTGCCAGCAGCGAGGGACTAGCGGGAGTGGAAGAGACCCAGTACTTC CASSEGLAGVEETQYF
TRBJ2-2 NA TRBD1 TRBV6-5 TGTGCCAGCAGTGCCCGGACAGGGGCTGGGGGGGAGCTGTTTTTT CASSARTGAGGELFF
TRBJ2-1 NA TRBD1 TRBV2 TGTGCCAGCAATTGGGACAGGGATGTCGATGAGCAGTTCTTC CASNWDRDVDEQFF
TRBJ1-1 NA NA TRBV4-1 TGCGCCAGCAGCCACCGGGGCTCCTCTGCCACTGAAGCTTTCTTT CASSHRGSSATEAFF
TRBJ2-2 NA NA TRBV9 TGTGCCAGCAGCGTAGATTCGGCCGGGGGGCCCGGGGAGCTGTTTTTT CASSVDSAGGPGELFF
TRBJ2-1 NA TRBD2 TRBV28 TGTGCCAGCAGTTTTCTAGCGGATCTTCAGTACGACAATGAGCAGTTCTTC CASSFLADLQYDNEQFF
TRBJ1-1 NA NA TRBV2 TGTGCCAGCATTGGGGGGGCAGGGGCACCCAACACTGAAGCTTTCTTT CASIGGAGAPNTEAFF
TRBJ2-1 NA TRBD2 TRBV9 TGTGCCAGCAGCTTCAGCGGGAGGGCCTACAATGAGCAGTTCTTC CASSFSGRAYNEQFF
TRBJ1-5 NA NA TRBV18 TGTGCCAGCTTCCGGGACCGACAGAGCAATCAGCCCCAGCATTTT CASFRDRQSNQPQHF
TRBJ2-5 few NA TRBV11-2 TGTGCCAGCAGCTCTTGGACCCAAGAGACCCAGTACTTC CASSSWTQETQYF
TRBJ2-5 NA TRBD2 TRBV11-2 TGTGCCAGCAGCTTAGACGGGAGGGCGGGGGAGACCCAGTACTTC CASSLDGRAGETQYF
TRBJ2-1 NA TRBD2 TRBV30 TGTGCCTGGAGAGCGGGAGGGGACAATGAGCAGTTCTTC CAWRAGGDNEQFF
TRBJ1-2 NA NA TRBV6-5 TGTGCCAGCAGAGATTCGGACACTGGGTTTGGCTACACCTTC CASRDSDTGFGYTF
TRBJ1-4 NA NA TRBV6-1 TGTGCCAGCAGGGACTGGACTGGGGGAGGAGAAAAACTGTTTTTT CASRDWTGGGEKLFF
TRBJ1-4 few NA TRBV28 TGTGCCAGCAGTGAAACTTCGGGGGGCCAAGAAAAACTGTTTTTT CASSETSGGQEKLFF